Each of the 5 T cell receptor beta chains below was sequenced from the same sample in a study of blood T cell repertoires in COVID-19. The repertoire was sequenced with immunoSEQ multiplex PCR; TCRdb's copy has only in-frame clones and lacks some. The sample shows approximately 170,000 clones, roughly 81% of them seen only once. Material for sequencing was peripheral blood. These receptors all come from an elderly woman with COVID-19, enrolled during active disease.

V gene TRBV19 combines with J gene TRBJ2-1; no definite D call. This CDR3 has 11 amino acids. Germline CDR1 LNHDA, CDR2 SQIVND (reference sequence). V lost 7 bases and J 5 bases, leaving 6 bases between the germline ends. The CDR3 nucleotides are TGTGCCAGTACCTTAAACAATGAGCAGTTCTTC. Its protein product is CASTLNNEQFF.

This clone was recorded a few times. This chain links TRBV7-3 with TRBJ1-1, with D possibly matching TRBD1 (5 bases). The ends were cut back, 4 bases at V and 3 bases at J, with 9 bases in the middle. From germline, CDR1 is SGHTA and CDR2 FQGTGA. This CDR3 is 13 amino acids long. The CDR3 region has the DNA TGTGCCAGCAGCTCGCAGGGTTACACTGAAGCTTTCTTT. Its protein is CASSSQGYTEAFF.

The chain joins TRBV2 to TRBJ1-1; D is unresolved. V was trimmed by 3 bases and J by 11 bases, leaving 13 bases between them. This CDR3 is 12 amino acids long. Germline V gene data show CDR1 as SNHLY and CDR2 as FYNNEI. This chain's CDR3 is CASSELAFLAFF. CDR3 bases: TGTGCCAGCAGTGAGTTGGCTTTTCTCGCTTTCTTT.

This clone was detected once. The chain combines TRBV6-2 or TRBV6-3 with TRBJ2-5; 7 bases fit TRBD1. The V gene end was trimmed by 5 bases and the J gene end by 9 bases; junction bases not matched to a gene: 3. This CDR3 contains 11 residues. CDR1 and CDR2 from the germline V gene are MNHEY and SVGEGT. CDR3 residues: CASSKQGPQYF. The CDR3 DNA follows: TGTGCCAGCAGTAAACAGGGGCCCCAGTACTTC.

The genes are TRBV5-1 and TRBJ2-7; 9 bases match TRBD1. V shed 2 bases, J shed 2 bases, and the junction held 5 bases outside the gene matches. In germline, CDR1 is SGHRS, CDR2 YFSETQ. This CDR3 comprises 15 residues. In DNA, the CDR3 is TGCGCCAGCAGCTTAACCGGGACAGGGCCCTACGAGCAGTACTTC. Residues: CASSLTGTGPYEQYF.